Below are 23 T cell receptor beta chains sequenced from a single sample in a study of neurological immune-mediated disorders. Each CDR3 protein is one row after TCRdb ran MiXCR on the 5' RACE reads. The sample shows approximately 48,000 distinct CDR3 sequences, roughly 15% of them seen only once. Sequenced input: PBMCs. These receptor sequences come from a man between 60 and 70 years old in good health.

This clonotype has at least ten counts. The chain is built from TRBV6-5 and TRBJ2-2; D gene uncertain. Germline V CDR1 and CDR2: MNHEY, SVGAGI. The CDR3 runs to 12 residues. V gave up 5 bases and J gave up 3 bases, with 4 bases separating them. The CDR3 DNA is TGTGCCAGCAGTCGGGACACCGGGGAGCTGTTTTTT. The encoded protein is CASSRDTGELFF.

This clonotype was seen more than once but under ten times. CDR3 bases: TGCAGCGTTGAAGGGGGGGCCTACGAGCAGTACTTC. Its protein product is CSVEGGAYEQYF. The V call is TRBV29-1, the J call TRBJ2-7; maybe TRBD2 (6 bases). The CDR3 is made up of 12 amino acids. Germline loops: CDR1 SQVTM, CDR2 ANQGSEA. The V gene lost 1 base and the J gene lost 2 bases, with 6 bases spanning the gap.

There are many counts of this clonotype. J is TRBJ2-5 and V is TRBV20-1; TRBD1 is a possible D gene (8 bases). The V end lost 6 bases, the J end lost 7 bases, and 24 bases lay between the germline ends. Germline V lookup: CDR1 DFQATT, CDR2 SNEGSKA (reference sequence). This CDR3 region has 15 residues. Here the CDR3 reads CSAPSTGGDRGTQYF. The CDR3 coding sequence is TGCAGTGCGCCGAGCACAGGGGGGGACCGGGGGACCCAGTACTTC.

This clonotype was counted many times. The genes are TRBV18 and TRBJ2-2, with 7 nucleotides matching TRBD1. Germline V CDR1 and CDR2: KGHSH, LQKENI. The junction had 7 bases not matched to a gene; V was cut back by 4 bases and J by 2 bases. The CDR3 spans 16 residues. CDR3 coding DNA: TGTGCCAGCTCACTTTCAGGGACAGTCAACACCGGGGAGCTGTTTTTT. Amino acids: CASSLSGTVNTGELFF. The full variable domain, in which reference TRBV18 and TRBJ2-2 provide the parts outside the CDR3, is NAGVMQNPRHLVRRRGQEARLRCSPMKGHSHVYWYRQLPEEGLKFMVYLQKENIIDESGMPKERFSAEFPKEGPSILRIQQVVRGDSAAYFCASSLSGTVNTGELFFGEGSRLTVL.

This clonotype has at least ten counts. The V gene is TRBV20-1, the J gene TRBJ2-2; a possible D gene is TRBD1 (5 bases). The V gene lost 4 bases and the J gene lost 0 bases, with 9 bases spanning the gap. The CDR3 length is 14 residues. Germline V gene lookup returns CDR1 DFQATT and CDR2 SNEGSKA (reference sequence). In DNA, the CDR3 is TGCAGTGCTACAGGGTTGACGAACACCGGGGAGCTGTTTTTT. It specifies CSATGLTNTGELFF.

This clonotype was detected ten times or more. The chain is built from TRBV5-1 and TRBJ1-1, with D hard to call. CDR1 and CDR2 (germline): SGHRS, YFSETQ. The V end was cut by 6 bases, the J end by 4 bases, with 10 bases between. The CDR3 has 12 residues. The CDR3 sequence: CASTDVGTEAFF. The CDR3 coding sequence is TGCGCCAGCACCGACGTGGGCACTGAAGCTTTCTTT.

In its sample, this clonotype was seen many times. The chain combines TRBV3-1 with TRBJ2-3; D is possibly TRBD2 (5 bases). The germline V and J ends were trimmed by 0 bases and 0 bases, with 13 bases remaining between them. Germline V gives CDR1 LGHDT, CDR2 YNNKEL (reference sequence). The length of the CDR3 is 17 residues. CDR3 in amino acids: CASSQDPGSVSTDTQYF. CDR3 DNA sequence: TGTGCCAGCAGCCAAGATCCAGGTAGCGTCAGCACAGATACGCAGTATTTT.

The gene calls are TRBV5-1 and TRBJ2-3, with 7 bases aligning to TRBD2. The length of the CDR3 is 15 residues. V lost 0 bases, J lost 4 bases, and 5 bases stayed unmatched. Germline assignment: CDR1 SGHRS and CDR2 YFSETQ. Here the CDR3 reads CASSLDGGRADTQYF. The CDR3 region has the DNA TGCGCCAGCAGCTTGGACGGCGGGAGAGCAGATACGCAGTATTTT.

This clonotype has only a few counts. Germline is not matched at one junction end, which may reflect a read error. J is TRBJ2-7 and V is TRBV7-9, with D possibly being TRBD1 or TRBD2 (6 bases each). Germline V gene data show CDR1 as SEHNR and CDR2 as FQNEAQ (reference sequence). The CDR3 is 14 amino acids. CDR3 sequence: CASSLRGVSSEQYF. The CDR3 DNA follows: TGTGCCAGCAGCTTAAGGGGGGTATCCTCCGAGCAGTACTTC.

This clonotype occurred many times. V usage is TRBV5-6 and J usage is TRBJ2-7; TRBD2 agrees at 7 bases. V shed 1 base and J 2 bases; nucleotides not matched to a gene: 6. Looked up from germline, CDR1 is SGHDT and CDR2 is YYEEEE. CDR3 length: 15 amino acids. The CDR3 spells CASSLSGKSTYEQYF. The CDR3 DNA reads as TGTGCCAGCAGCTTGAGCGGGAAATCGACCTACGAGCAGTACTTC.

This clonotype came up many times. The V call is TRBV7-2, the J call TRBJ2-7; 11 nucleotides agree with TRBD1. Germline V gives CDR1 SGHTA, CDR2 FQGNSA. The CDR3 extends over 13 amino acids. The V and J ends lost 5 bases and 9 bases, in that order; junction bases with no gene match: 6. The DNA of the CDR3 is TGTGCCAGCAGCGAGGACAGGGGGCAAGTGCAGTACTTC. Protein sequence: CASSEDRGQVQYF.

This clonotype was observed many times. The V gene is TRBV4-1, the J gene TRBJ1-3, with 7 positions matching TRBD1. Trimming cost V 2 bases and J 0 bases; bases outside gene matches: 4. This CDR3 is 16 amino acids long. Germline lookup yields CDR1 MGHRA and CDR2 YSYEKL. DNA of the CDR3: TGCGCCAGCAGCCAACCCGGGACAGACTCTGGAAACACCATATATTTT. Translating it yields CASSQPGTDSGNTIYF.

This clonotype was recorded at least ten times. The chain uses TRBV9 and TRBJ2-5, with D perhaps assigned TRBD1 or TRBD2 (5 bases each). The CDR3 spans 16 residues. CDR1 SGDLS and CDR2 YYNGEE come from the germline V gene. Trimming took off 0 bases at V and 4 bases at J, with 16 bases between the two ends. The CDR3 sequence: CASSVEWGSLGETQYF. The CDR3 DNA sequence: TGTGCCAGCAGCGTAGAATGGGGGAGCCTCGGAGAGACCCAGTACTTC.

The CDR3 protein is CSARDSQGRQPQHF. The DNA for the CDR3 is TGCAGTGCTCGTGATTCACAGGGTCGGCAGCCCCAGCATTTT. The chain links TRBV20-1 to TRBJ1-5, with D possibly matching TRBD1 (6 bases). The length of the CDR3 is 14 residues. V dropped 5 bases and J dropped 7 bases, with 18 bases sitting between them. Looked up from germline, CDR1 is DFQATT and CDR2 is SNEGSKA (reference sequence).

In its sample, this clonotype was seen many times. This chain joins TRBV12-3 or TRBV12-4 and TRBJ2-7; 10 bases agree with TRBD2. V shed 6 bases and J 5 bases; nucleotides not matched to a gene: 10. The length of the CDR3 is 15 residues. CDR3 loop: CASSLLLAGVDEQYF. Here the CDR3 DNA reads TGTGCCAGCAGCCTCTTGCTAGCGGGAGTTGACGAGCAGTACTTC.

This clonotype was counted many times. The chain employs TRBV7-6 and TRBJ1-6, with D uncertain. Germline CDR1 reads SGHVS; CDR2 reads FNYEAQ. Trimming removed 1 base from V and 0 bases from J, with 4 bases in between. CDR3 length equals 15 residues. CDR3 loop: CASSLEGSYNSPLHF. The CDR3 bases are TGTGCCAGCAGCTTAGAGGGCTCCTATAATTCACCCCTCCACTTT. The whole variable domain, filled in from reference TRBV7-6 and TRBJ1-6, reads GAGVSQSPRYKVTKRGQDVALRCDPISGHVSLYWYRQALGQGPEFLTYFNYEAQQDKSGLPNDRFSAERPEGSISTLTIQRTEQRDSAMYRCASSLEGSYNSPLHFGNGTRLTVT.

This clonotype has a count of ten or more. The rearrangement uses TRBV24-1 and TRBJ2-3; no clear D. Germline values: CDR1 KGHDR, CDR2 SFDVKD. The CDR3 is 14 amino acids. Trimming shortened V by 6 bases and J by 0 bases, and 9 bases separated the two germline ends. The chain's CDR3 is CATSSPRSTDTQYF. As DNA, the CDR3 is TGTGCCACCAGTTCCCCGAGAAGCACAGATACGCAGTATTTT.

The chain recombines TRBV7-6 with TRBJ2-2; 11 bases match TRBD1. CDR1 is SGHVS, CDR2 FNYEAQ, per germline. The ends lost 5 bases at V and 0 bases at J; junction bases unmatched: 2. This CDR3 has 16 amino acids. CDR3 amino acids: CASSQGQGANTGELFF. CDR3 bases: TGTGCCAGCAGCCAGGGACAGGGGGCGAACACCGGGGAGCTGTTTTTT.

In its sample, this clonotype was seen many times. The chain uses TRBV4-3 and TRBJ2-7, with D hard to call. From germline, CDR1 is LGHNA and CDR2 YSLEER. The CDR3 is made up of 17 amino acids. V was clipped by 1 base and J by 1 base, with 17 bases between them. The CDR3: CASSQALGGSLSYEQYF. The DNA of the CDR3 is TGCGCCAGCAGCCAAGCTCTGGGTGGCAGTTTGTCCTACGAGCAGTACTTC.

This clonotype was observed many times. The J gene is TRBJ2-3, the V gene TRBV28, with 7 bases fitting TRBD1. After removal of 6 bases from V and 4 bases from J, the junction contained 7 bases not matched to a gene. This CDR3 is built from 14 residues. CDR1 is MDHEN, CDR2 SYDVKM, per germline. Here the CDR3 DNA reads TGTGCCAGCAGGCGACAGGGAAGGCCAGATACGCAGTATTTT. This encodes CASRRQGRPDTQYF.

This clonotype was seen repeatedly, ten times or more. This chain uses TRBV5-5 with TRBJ2-3; D possibly uses TRBD1 or TRBD2 (7 bases each). The CDR3 consists of 15 residues. The V and J ends lost 4 bases and 6 bases respectively, with 18 bases between them. Germline-derived CDR1 and CDR2 are SGHKS and YYEKEE (reference sequence). The CDR3 loop is CASSRGGGPPDTQYF. CDR3 bases: TGTGCCAGCAGCCGGGGAGGGGGCCCCCCCGATACGCAGTATTTT.

This clonotype occurred many times. V is TRBV11-2 and J is TRBJ2-1, with 9 bases matching TRBD2. The junction had 0 bases not matched to a gene; V was cut back by 0 bases and J by 0 bases. Germline V gives CDR1 SGHAT, CDR2 FQNNGV. The length of the CDR3 is 16 residues. This chain's CDR3 is CASSLDSGSSYNEQFF. The CDR3 region has the DNA TGTGCCAGCAGCTTAGATAGCGGGAGCTCCTACAATGAGCAGTTCTTC.

This clonotype was counted ten times or more. V gene TRBV7-2 combines with J gene TRBJ2-3; TRBD2 matches at 15 bases. CDR3 length: 18 amino acids. Unmatched junction bases numbered 10, after V lost 5 bases and J lost 4 bases. The V gene's germline CDR1 is SGHTA and CDR2 FQGNSA. The CDR3 bases are TGTGCCAGCAGCCCAACCCGGACTAGCGGGAGGGCAGCAGATACGCAGTATTTT. As protein: CASSPTRTSGRAADTQYF.